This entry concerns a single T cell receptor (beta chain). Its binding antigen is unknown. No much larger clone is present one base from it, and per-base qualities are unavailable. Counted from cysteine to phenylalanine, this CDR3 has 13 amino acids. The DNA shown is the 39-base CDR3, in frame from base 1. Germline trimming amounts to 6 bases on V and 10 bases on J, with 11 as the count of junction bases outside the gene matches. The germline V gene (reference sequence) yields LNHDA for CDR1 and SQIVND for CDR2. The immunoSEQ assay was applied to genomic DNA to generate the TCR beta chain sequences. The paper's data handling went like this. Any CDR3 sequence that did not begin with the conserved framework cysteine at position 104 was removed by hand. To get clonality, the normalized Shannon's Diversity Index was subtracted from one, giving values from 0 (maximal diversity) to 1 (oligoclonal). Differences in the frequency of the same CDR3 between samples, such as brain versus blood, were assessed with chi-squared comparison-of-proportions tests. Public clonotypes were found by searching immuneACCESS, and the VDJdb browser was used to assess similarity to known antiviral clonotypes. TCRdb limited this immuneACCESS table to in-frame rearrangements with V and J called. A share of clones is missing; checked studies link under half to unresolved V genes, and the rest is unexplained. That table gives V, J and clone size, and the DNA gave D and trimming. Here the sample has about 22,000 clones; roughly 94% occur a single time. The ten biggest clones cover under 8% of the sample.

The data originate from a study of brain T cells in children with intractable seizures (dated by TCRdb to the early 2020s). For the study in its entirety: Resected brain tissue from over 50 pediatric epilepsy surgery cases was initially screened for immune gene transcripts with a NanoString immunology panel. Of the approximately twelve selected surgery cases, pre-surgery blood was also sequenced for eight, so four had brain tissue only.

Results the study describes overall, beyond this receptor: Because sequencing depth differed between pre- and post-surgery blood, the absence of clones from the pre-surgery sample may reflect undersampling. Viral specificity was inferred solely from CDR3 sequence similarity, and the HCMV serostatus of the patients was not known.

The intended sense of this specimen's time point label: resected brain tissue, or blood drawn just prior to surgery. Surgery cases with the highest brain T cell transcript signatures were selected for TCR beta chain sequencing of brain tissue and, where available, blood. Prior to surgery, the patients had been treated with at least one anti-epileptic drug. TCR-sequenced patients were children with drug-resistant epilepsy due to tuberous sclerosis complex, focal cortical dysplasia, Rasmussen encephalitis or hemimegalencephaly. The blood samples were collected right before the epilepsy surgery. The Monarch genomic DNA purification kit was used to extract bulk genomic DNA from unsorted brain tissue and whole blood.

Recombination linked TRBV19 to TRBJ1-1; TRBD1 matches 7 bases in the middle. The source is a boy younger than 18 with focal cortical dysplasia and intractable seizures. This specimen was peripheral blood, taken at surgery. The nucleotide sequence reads TGTGCCAGTAGGAAACAGGGGTTGGAGGGAGCTTTCTTT. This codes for CASRKQGLEGAFF.